Each of the 28 T cell receptor beta chains below was sequenced from the same sample in a study of spatial heterogeneity in lung cancer. TCRdb used MiXCR to reprocess the 5' RACE reads, holding one entry per CDR3 protein. Among 17,000 or so distinct CDR3 sequences listed, 20% to 25% were seen once. Time point reported: sample taken at primary tumor resection. Unsorted tumor, nontumor lung tissue or cryopreserved PBMC supplied the whole RNA. The starting material was PBMCs, obtained at surgery. The source is a female donor with early-stage non-small cell lung cancer.

This clonotype was found many times. The J gene is TRBJ2-5, the V gene TRBV7-2, with 9 positions matching TRBD1. The CDR3 totals 17 residues. After removal of 5 bases from V and 3 bases from J, the junction contained 13 bases not matched to a gene. The V gene's germline CDR1 is SGHTA and CDR2 FQGNSA. The CDR3 nucleotides are TGTGCCAGCAGCCTTCAAGCCGGGACAGGGACAGAAGAGACCCAGTACTTC. Protein: CASSLQAGTGTEETQYF.

This clonotype was picked up many times. This chain connects TRBV7-9 to TRBJ2-7; no clear D. The V end lost 0 bases, the J end lost 4 bases, and 7 bases lay between the germline ends. Per germline, CDR1 SEHNR and CDR2 FQNEAQ (reference sequence). The CDR3 runs 13 residues. The CDR3: CASSLALVYEQYF. In nucleotides, the CDR3 is TGTGCCAGCAGCTTAGCGCTTGTTTACGAGCAGTACTTC.

In its sample, this clonotype was seen many times. This chain connects TRBV4-3 to TRBJ2-1; D unclear. The CDR3 length is 16 residues. The germline V gene encodes CDR1 LGHNA and CDR2 YSLEER. Between the trimmed V and J ends, which lost 0 bases and 2 bases, there was a span of 11 bases. This CDR3 reads CASSQDLEKTYNEQFF. The CDR3 DNA is TGCGCCAGCAGCCAAGATTTAGAGAAAACCTACAATGAGCAGTTCTTC.

This clonotype was recorded a few times. J is TRBJ2-1 and V is TRBV4-2; no definite D call. Germline values: CDR1 LGHNA, CDR2 YNFKEQ. The CDR3 length is 13 residues. The ends were cut back, 0 bases at V and 9 bases at J, with 9 bases in the middle. The CDR3 protein is CASSQDLGFEQFF. CDR3 in DNA: TGTGCCAGCAGCCAAGATCTGGGGTTTGAGCAGTTCTTC.

The table lists this clonotype with many counts. The rearrangement links TRBV27 to TRBJ2-7; tentative D call: TRBD2 (6 bases). V was shortened by 8 bases and J by 7 bases, with 18 bases between the two germline ends. Germline assignment: CDR1 MNHEY and CDR2 SMNVEV (reference sequence). The CDR3 consists of 13 residues. CDR3 sequence: CASGVTRRIEQYF. The CDR3 nucleotides are TGTGCCAGCGGTGTGACTAGGAGAATAGAGCAGTACTTC.

This clonotype came up a few times. The rearrangement joins TRBV7-9 to TRBJ1-1, with 7 bases fitting TRBD1. CDR3 length equals 14 residues. V lost 1 base, J lost 6 bases, and 5 bases stayed unmatched. Per germline, CDR1 SEHNR and CDR2 FQNEAQ (reference sequence). Here the CDR3 reads CASSLGQGVAEAFF. The CDR3 nucleotides read TGTGCCAGCAGCTTAGGGCAGGGGGTGGCTGAAGCTTTCTTT.

Regarding this clonotype: This clone may be a read error of a much larger clone one base away. The chain employs TRBV28 and TRBJ1-2; D call uncertain. The CDR3 is 13 amino acids. In germline, CDR1 is MDHEN, CDR2 SYDVKM. V gave up 2 bases and J gave up 5 bases, with 9 bases separating them. The CDR3 DNA follows: TGTGCCAGCAGTTTAGCGGGATTTTATGGCTACACCTTC. Protein product: CASSLAGFYGYTF.

This clonotype occurred a few times. The chain uses TRBV11-1 and TRBJ2-1; 9 bases match TRBD2. V shed 1 base, J shed 4 bases, and the junction held 2 bases outside the gene matches. Germline V gene sequence: CDR1 SGHAT, CDR2 FQDESV (reference sequence). There are 15 residues in the CDR3. Here the CDR3 DNA reads TGTGCCAGCAGCTTAGTCCTAGCGGGGTACAATGAGCAGTTCTTC. This codes for CASSLVLAGYNEQFF.

J is TRBJ2-1 and V is TRBV20-1; no reliable D call. V lost 3 bases and J 7 bases, leaving 16 bases between the germline ends. The CDR3 consists of 14 residues. Germline CDR1 reads DFQATT; CDR2 reads SNEGSKA (reference sequence). The CDR3 sequence: CSASFPFSWNEQFF. The DNA of the CDR3 is TGCAGTGCTAGTTTCCCGTTTTCGTGGAATGAGCAGTTCTTC.

This clonotype has just one count. V is TRBV27 and J is TRBJ2-3, with no clear D. The CDR3 consists of 17 residues. Germline V gives CDR1 MNHEY, CDR2 SMNVEV (reference sequence). Trimming left V 1 base short and J 7 bases short, with 21 bases between. The CDR3 spells CASSLFPPAFSQNTQYF. The CDR3 nucleotides are TGTGCCAGCAGTTTATTTCCCCCAGCCTTCTCACAGAATACGCAGTATTTT.

On this clonotype: This clone may be a read error of a much larger clone one base away. The chain uses TRBV7-2 and TRBJ2-3; TRBD2 agrees at 7 bases. The CDR3 loop spans 15 amino acids. Germline V gene data show CDR1 as SGHTA and CDR2 as FQGNSA. The CDR3 nucleotides read TGTGTCAGCAGCTTAGCGGGTGGGGCTGCAGATACGCAGTATTTT. Protein sequence: CVSSLAGGAADTQYF.

This clonotype was seen ten or more times. The chain has TRBV19 and TRBJ2-2, with D possibly being TRBD1 (5 bases). V lost 5 bases and J 0 bases, leaving 19 bases between the germline ends. This CDR3 comprises 18 residues. Germline CDR1 reads LNHDA; CDR2 reads SQIVND (reference sequence). Written as DNA, the CDR3 is TGTGCCAGTAGTCTCATTTGGCTGACAGACCCGAACACCGGGGAGCTGTTTTTT. It encodes CASSLIWLTDPNTGELFF.

In the case of this clonotype: This clone may be a read error of a much larger clone one base away. The chain links TRBV4-3 to TRBJ2-1; 10 bases are shared with TRBD1. Germline V gene data show CDR1 as LGHNA and CDR2 as YSLEER. The CDR3 sequence is 17 residues long. DNA of the CDR3: TGCACCAGCAGCCAAGGGCTGGGACAGGGGCCCTACAATGAGCAGTTCTTC. Translation gives CTSSQGLGQGPYNEQFF.

This clonotype has a count of ten or more. This chain connects TRBV5-1 to TRBJ1-1; D is uncertain. V shed 0 bases and J shed 3 bases, with 9 bases lying between them. Germline loops: CDR1 SGHRS, CDR2 YFSETQ. This CDR3 is 14 amino acids long. The CDR3 loop is CASSLAARDTEAFF. The CDR3 bases are TGCGCCAGCAGCTTGGCAGCCCGGGACACTGAAGCTTTCTTT.

This clonotype came up many times. CDR3: CASSLLGTGYNEQFF. As DNA, the CDR3 is TGTGCCAGCAGTTTATTGGGGACAGGGTACAATGAGCAGTTCTTC. The chain links TRBV28 to TRBJ2-1, with TRBD1 matching over 9 bases. Germline CDR1 and CDR2: MDHEN and SYDVKM. V was clipped by 1 base and J by 4 bases; unmatched bases: 2. This CDR3 has 15 residues.

Relative to its sample, this clonotype is medium-sized. J is TRBJ1-4 and V is TRBV20-1, with TRBD1 matching 10 bases. The CDR3 loop spans 15 amino acids. J gave up 5 bases and V 0 bases, and 3 bases lay outside the gene matches. Germline assignment: CDR1 DFQATT and CDR2 SNEGSKA (reference sequence). The CDR3 DNA follows: TGCAGTGCTAGAGATTTGGGACAGGGGAATGAAAAACTGTTTTTT. This gives the protein CSARDLGQGNEKLFF.

This clonotype was recorded at least ten times. The chain carries TRBV11-2 and TRBJ2-7; tentatively, D is TRBD1 (6 bases). Trimming took 0 bases from V and 4 from J, leaving 10 bases between them. Germline-derived CDR1 and CDR2 are SGHAT and FQNNGV. The CDR3 runs to 14 residues. For the CDR3, the DNA is TGTGCCAGCAGCTTAGATGTGGGGGCATACGAGCAGTACTTC. Translation gives CASSLDVGAYEQYF. The whole variable domain, filled in from reference TRBV11-2 and TRBJ2-7, reads EAGVAQSPRYKIIEKRQSVAFWCNPISGHATLYWYQQILGQGPKLLIQFQNNGVVDDSQLPKDRFSAERLKGVDSTLKIQPAKLEDSAVYLCASSLDVGAYEQYFGPGTRLTVT.

Relative to its sample, this clonotype is medium-sized. J is TRBJ2-7 and V is TRBV28; D not certain. Germline values: CDR1 MDHEN, CDR2 SYDVKM. The V and J ends lost 4 bases and 2 bases respectively, with 12 bases between them. The CDR3 totals 14 residues. The CDR3 sequence is CASSYQRNPYEQYF. The DNA of the CDR3 is TGTGCCAGCAGTTATCAGCGTAACCCCTACGAGCAGTACTTC.

Within the sample, this clonotype is medium-sized (0.01 to 0.1%). The chain joins TRBV3-1 to TRBJ2-1; TRBD2 aligns across 10 bases. CDR1 and CDR2 (germline): LGHDT, YNNKEL (reference sequence). The length of the CDR3 is 20 residues. After removal of 0 bases from V and 6 bases from J, the junction contained 17 bases not matched to a gene. The CDR3 protein is CASSQEAGGVAGGGGNEQFF. DNA of the CDR3: TGTGCCAGCAGCCAAGAAGCCGGAGGGGTAGCGGGGGGTGGAGGCAATGAGCAGTTCTTC.

CDR3 nucleotides: TGTGCCAGCAGCCAACTCGGGACAGGAAAGACACCCCTCCACTTT. The encoded protein is CASSQLGTGKTPLHF. V gene TRBV3-1 combines with J gene TRBJ1-6, with 8 bases matching TRBD1. Losses at the gene ends were 2 bases for V and 11 bases for J; bases not matched to a gene: 8. The CDR3 sequence is 15 residues long. Germline V gene lookup returns CDR1 LGHDT and CDR2 YNNKEL (reference sequence).

This clonotype was counted ten times or more. The V gene is TRBV7-2, the J gene TRBJ2-1, with TRBD2 identical over 9 bases. The V segment lost 4 bases and the J segment 1 base; nucleotides outside the gene matches: 2. The CDR3 has 15 amino acids. Germline assignment: CDR1 SGHTA and CDR2 FQGNSA. The CDR3 DNA follows: TGTGCCAGCAGCTCAGCGGGAGGATCCTACAATGAGCAGTTCTTC. Translation gives CASSSAGGSYNEQFF.

This clonotype appeared many times. The V gene is TRBV24-1, the J gene TRBJ2-3; D is uncertain. The CDR3 runs 15 residues. CDR1 and CDR2 (germline): KGHDR, SFDVKD. V lost 0 bases to trimming and J lost 2 bases, with 8 bases between them. The CDR3 region has the DNA TGTGCCACCAGTGATTTGGGTTCCCTCACAGATACGCAGTATTTT. The encoded protein is CATSDLGSLTDTQYF.

This clonotype showed up many times. This rearrangement joins TRBV10-3 to TRBJ2-3, with 9 bases aligning to TRBD2. V gave up 1 base and J gave up 2 bases; unmatched junction bases: 7. This CDR3 contains 17 residues. The germline V gene has CDR1 ENHRY and CDR2 SYGVKD. In nucleotides, the CDR3 is TGTGCCATCAGTGAGTGGAAGCGGGAGGCTACCACAGATACGCAGTATTTT. This sequence encodes CAISEWKREATTDTQYF.

This clonotype was seen many times. The V call is TRBV12-3 or TRBV12-4, the J call TRBJ2-1, with unresolved D. The length of the CDR3 is 13 residues. Trimming removed 5 bases at V and 4 bases at J, with 9 bases between. CDR3 bases: TGTGCCAGCAGTCTGACGCAGTACAATGAGCAGTTCTTC. As protein: CASSLTQYNEQFF.

This clonotype was seen at least ten times. The gene calls are TRBV4-3 and TRBJ2-7; TRBD2 agrees at 9 bases. V trimming: 6 bases; J trimming: 3 bases; junction bases outside the gene matches: 6. The CDR3 is made up of 14 amino acids. CDR1 and CDR2 (germline): LGHNA, YSLEER. The CDR3 nucleotides are TGCGCCAGCAGTGCCCTAGCGGGGTACTACGAGCAGTACTTC. The encoded protein is CASSALAGYYEQYF.

The chain carries TRBV7-7 and TRBJ2-5; TRBD1 or TRBD2 may be the D gene (5 bases each). Germline CDR1 is SSHAT and CDR2 is FNYEAQ (reference sequence). Trimming stripped 5 bases from V and 5 bases from J, with 21 bases between. The CDR3 runs to 16 residues. The CDR3 sequence is CASSPPGPTSAETQYF. The CDR3 DNA reads TGTGCCAGCAGCCCTCCGGGACCCACAAGCGCCGAGACCCAGTACTTC.

Sample share makes this clonotype medium-sized. The V gene is TRBV29-1, the J gene TRBJ2-7, with 9 positions matching TRBD1. With 0 bases clipped from V and 6 bases from J, the junction kept 6 bases outside the gene matches. The germline CDR1 and CDR2 sequences are SQVTM and ANQGSEA. The CDR3 covers 14 residues. CDR3 sequence (DNA): TGCAGCGTTGAAGAACAGGGGGCAATAGGCGAGCAGTACTTC. Translated, it gives CSVEEQGAIGEQYF.

This clonotype was picked up many times. The V call is TRBV20-1, the J call TRBJ2-1, with unresolved D. Germline V gives CDR1 DFQATT, CDR2 SNEGSKA (reference sequence). Trimming left V 0 bases short and J 0 bases short, with 12 bases between. This CDR3 has 16 residues. This chain's CDR3 is CSARDARDYSYNEQFF. CDR3 nucleotide sequence: TGCAGTGCTAGAGATGCAAGAGATTACTCCTACAATGAGCAGTTCTTC.